This T cell receptor beta chain derives from a study of cytomegalovirus exposure and HLA in healthy donors. Researchers ran the PCR with 60 Vbeta and 13 Jbeta primers. Profiling relied on immunoSEQ multiplex PCR, and the TCRdb table lists in-frame clones only, not all of them. This table has roughly 180,000 clones, more than 60% appearing once. As concerns this clone: The antigen remains unidentified.

CDR3 size: 17 residues. Germline values: CDR1 SGHNT, CDR2 YENEEA. Trimming took off 1 base at V and 4 bases at J, with 18 bases between the two ends. Regarding the study as a whole: About 87% or about 30% of the time was how often most TCR beta V segments were productive, according to an earlier analysis. A later examination showed that TCR association rates differed by HLA locus, with DRB1 most and HLA-C fewest. Presence/absence analyses supposed approximately even sequencing depth among donors.

The sequence was obtained from a woman in her 40s in good health and CMV-seropositive. Sequenced input: PBMCs. The chain carries TRBV11-3 and TRBJ2-3, with D possibly matching TRBD2 (6 bases). The chain's CDR3 is CASSLGIRGKAADTQYF. For the CDR3, the DNA is TGTGCCAGCAGCTTAGGTATACGGGGGAAAGCAGCAGATACGCAGTATTTT.